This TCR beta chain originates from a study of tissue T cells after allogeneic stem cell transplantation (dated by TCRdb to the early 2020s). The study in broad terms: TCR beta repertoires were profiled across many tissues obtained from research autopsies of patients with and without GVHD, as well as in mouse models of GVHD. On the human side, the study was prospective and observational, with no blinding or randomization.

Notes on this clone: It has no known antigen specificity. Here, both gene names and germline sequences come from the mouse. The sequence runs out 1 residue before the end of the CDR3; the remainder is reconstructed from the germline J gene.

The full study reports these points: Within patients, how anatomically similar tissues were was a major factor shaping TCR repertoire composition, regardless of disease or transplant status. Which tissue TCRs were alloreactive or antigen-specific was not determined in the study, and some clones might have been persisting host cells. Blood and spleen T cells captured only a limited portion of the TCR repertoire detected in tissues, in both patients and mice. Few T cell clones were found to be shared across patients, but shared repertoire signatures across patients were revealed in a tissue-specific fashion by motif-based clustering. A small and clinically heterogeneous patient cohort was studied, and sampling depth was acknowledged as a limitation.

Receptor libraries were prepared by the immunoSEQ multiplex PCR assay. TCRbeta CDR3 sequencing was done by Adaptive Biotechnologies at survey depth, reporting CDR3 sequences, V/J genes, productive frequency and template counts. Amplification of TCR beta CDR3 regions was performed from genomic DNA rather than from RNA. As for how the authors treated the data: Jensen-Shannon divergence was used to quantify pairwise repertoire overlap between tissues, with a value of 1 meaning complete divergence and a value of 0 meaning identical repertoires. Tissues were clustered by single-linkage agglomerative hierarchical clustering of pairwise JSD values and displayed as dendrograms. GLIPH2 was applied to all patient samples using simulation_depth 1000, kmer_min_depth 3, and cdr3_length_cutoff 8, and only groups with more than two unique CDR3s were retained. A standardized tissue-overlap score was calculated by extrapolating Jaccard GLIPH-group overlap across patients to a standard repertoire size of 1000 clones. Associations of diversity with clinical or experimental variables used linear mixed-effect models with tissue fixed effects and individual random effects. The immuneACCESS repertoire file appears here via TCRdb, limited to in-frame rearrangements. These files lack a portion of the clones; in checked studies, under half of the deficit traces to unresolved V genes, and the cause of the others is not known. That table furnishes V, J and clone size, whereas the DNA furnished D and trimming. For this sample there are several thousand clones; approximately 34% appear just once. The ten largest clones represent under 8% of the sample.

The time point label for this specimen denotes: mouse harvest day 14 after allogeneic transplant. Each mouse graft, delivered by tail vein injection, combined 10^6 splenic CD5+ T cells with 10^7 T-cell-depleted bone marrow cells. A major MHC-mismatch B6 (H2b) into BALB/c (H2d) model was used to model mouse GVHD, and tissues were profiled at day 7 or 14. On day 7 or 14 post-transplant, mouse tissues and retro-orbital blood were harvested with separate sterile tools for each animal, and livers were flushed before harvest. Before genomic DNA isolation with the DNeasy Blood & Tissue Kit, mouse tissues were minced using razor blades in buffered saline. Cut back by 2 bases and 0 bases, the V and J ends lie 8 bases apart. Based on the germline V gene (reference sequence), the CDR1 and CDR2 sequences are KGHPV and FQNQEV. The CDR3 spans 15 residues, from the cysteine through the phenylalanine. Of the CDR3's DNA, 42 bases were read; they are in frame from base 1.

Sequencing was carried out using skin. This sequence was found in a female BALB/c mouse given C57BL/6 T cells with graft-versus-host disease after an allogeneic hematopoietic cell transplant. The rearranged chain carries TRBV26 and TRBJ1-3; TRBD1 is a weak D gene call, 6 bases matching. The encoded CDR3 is CASSLTGSSGNTLYF. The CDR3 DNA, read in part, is TGTGCCAGCAGTCTGACAGGGTCTTCTGGAAATACGCTCTAT.